This is a list of T cell receptor beta chains from one sample in a study of shared clonotypes between healthy human individuals. TCRdb keeps only in-frame clones here, not all; method: immunoSEQ multiplex PCR. This sample yields some 900,000 clones, of which over 75% are seen a single time; over 1.3% belongs to the top ten. Sequenced: memory CD4+ T cells sorted from blood. Receptors originate from a man between 18 and 29 years old in good health. Both conserved end residues are part of each CDR3. The D gene is left open where the match is weak. Expanded clones are given a class, and other clones once, few, many or no size at all.

>TRBV16|TRBJ2-7|14|TRBD1|few
TGTGCCAGCAGCCAACGACAGGGTTCCTACGAGCAGTACTTC
CASSQRQGSYEQYF
>TRBV4-1|TRBJ2-2|20|TRBD2|NA
TGCGCCAGCAGCCAAGCAGGGGGACTAGCGGGGGCTGGAGGCACCGGGGAGCTGTTTTTT
CASSQAGGLAGAGGTGELFF
>TRBV5-1|TRBJ1-5|15|NA|NA
TGCGCCAGCAGCCCCGGGACTCAGGGGTATCAGCCCCAGCATTTT
CASSPGTQGYQPQHF
>TRBV2|TRBJ2-7|17|TRBD1|NA
TGTGCCAGCATCCAGGGAGACAGGGGGTTGACCACCTACGAGCAGTACTTC
CASIQGDRGLTTYEQYF
>TRBV27|TRBJ1-1|14|NA|NA
TGTGCCAGCAGTTCAGACGGCTGGAACACTGAAGCTTTCTTT
CASSSDGWNTEAFF
>TRBV18|TRBJ2-1|16|NA|NA
TGTGCCAGCTCACCACCAACGGGCGTTTCCTACAATGAGCAGTTCTTC
CASSPPTGVSYNEQFF
>TRBV29-1|TRBJ1-2|14|TRBD1|NA
TGCAGCGTTGACGCCCCGGGACAGCTCTATGGCTACACCTTC
CSVDAPGQLYGYTF
>TRBV15|TRBJ2-7|14|NA|NA
TGTGCCACCCAATACAGGGAAGGGGGCTACGAGCAGTACTTC
CATQYREGGYEQYF
>TRBV7-8|TRBJ1-1|12|NA|NA
TGTGCCAGCAGACTCATGAACACTGAAGCTTTCTTT
CASRLMNTEAFF
>TRBV5-1|TRBJ2-1|17|NA|many
TGCGCCAGCAGCTCATTAGCGACGGGGAGCTCCTACAATGAGCAGTTCTTC
CASSSLATGSSYNEQFF
>TRBV19|TRBJ1-2|13|NA|NA
TGTGCCAGTAGTCTAATGAGAAACTATGGCTACACCTTC
CASSLMRNYGYTF
>TRBV5-1|TRBJ2-7|11|NA|few
TGCGCCAGCAGCTCCCACTGGGAGCAGTACTTC
CASSSHWEQYF
>TRBV30|TRBJ1-5|13|TRBD1|few
TGTGCCTGGAGTACCACAGGGGGACAGCCCCAGCATTTT
CAWSTTGGQPQHF
>TRBV6-5|TRBJ2-7|14|NA|NA
TGTGCCAGCAGCCGCTCGTACAGTAAAGTAGCGCAGTACTTC
CASSRSYSKVAQYF
>TRBV15|TRBJ2-7|16|TRBD1|NA
TGTGCCACCAGCAGAGATGGGGGACAGCGGCTAGGGGAGCAGTACTTC
CATSRDGGQRLGEQYF
>TRBV5-6|TRBJ1-4|15|NA|NA
TGTGCCAGCAGCTTGGAGCTTGGGCCTAATGAAAAACTGTTTTTT
CASSLELGPNEKLFF
>TRBV27|TRBJ1-2|13|NA|NA
TGTGCCAGCAGATCCTCAGCGGGCTATGGCTACACCTTC
CASRSSAGYGYTF
>TRBV4-1|TRBJ1-5|16|TRBD1|NA
TGCGCCAGCAGCCAAGATGCGACAGGGGGCGGTCAGCCCCAGCATTTT
CASSQDATGGGQPQHF
>TRBV5-1|TRBJ2-4|19|TRBD2|NA
TGCGCCAGCAGCCGGGAGTGGCTAGCGGGGGACCCAGCCAAAAACATTCAGTACTTC
CASSREWLAGDPAKNIQYF
>TRBV30|TRBJ2-1|14|TRBD2|NA
TGTGCCTGTAGACTAGCGGGAGGATACAATGAGCAGTTCTTC
CACRLAGGYNEQFF
>TRBV7-8|TRBJ2-1|15|TRBD2|NA
TGTGCCAGCAGTTTTACTAGCGGGAGGTCCGATGAGCAGTTCTTC
CASSFTSGRSDEQFF
>TRBV5-1|TRBJ2-4|14|NA|NA
TGCGCCAGCAGCTTCAGTCTAGCCAAAAACATTCAGTACTTC
CASSFSLAKNIQYF
>TRBV2|TRBJ2-3|19|NA|NA
TGTGCCAGCAGTCCCCCCTTGACAGGGATAGCGGACAGCACAGATACGCAGTATTTT
CASSPPLTGIADSTDTQYF
>TRBV7-9|TRBJ1-2|12|NA|NA
TGTGCCAGCAGCCTGAACCGGGAGACCTACACCTTC
CASSLNRETYTF
>TRBV11-2|TRBJ1-2|15|NA|few
TGTGCCAGCAGCATACAGGGAGGGCCTAACTATGGCTACACCTTC
CASSIQGGPNYGYTF
>TRBV5-1|TRBJ2-3|14|NA|NA
TGCGCCAGCAGCTGGAGGGCAGGGGAGGATACGCAGTATTTT
CASSWRAGEDTQYF
>TRBV7-9|TRBJ2-1|15|TRBD2|NA
TGTGCCAGCAGTCCAACTAGCGTCTCCTACAATGAGCAGTTCTTC
CASSPTSVSYNEQFF
>TRBV28|TRBJ1-6|15|TRBD1|NA
TGTGCCAGCAGATCCGCAGGGGGTCAAAATTCACCCCTCCACTTT
CASRSAGGQNSPLHF
>TRBV10-3|TRBJ2-7|13|NA|many
TGTGCCATCACAAACCAGGGTAGAGGGGAGCAGTACTTC
CAITNQGRGEQYF
>TRBV6-1|TRBJ2-5|14|NA|NA
TGTGCCAGCACCGGGACTTTTTTACAAGAGACCCAGTACTTC
CASTGTFLQETQYF
>TRBV15|TRBJ1-5|17|NA|NA
TGTGCCACCAGCTCCCACCTGAGAGGGGAGGGCAATCAGCCCCAGCATTTT
CATSSHLRGEGNQPQHF
>TRBV7-2|TRBJ1-3|13|NA|few
TGTGCCAGCAGTGTCTCCTCTGGAAACACCATATATTTT
CASSVSSGNTIYF
>TRBV10-2|TRBJ2-7|12|NA|NA
TGCGCCAGCAGTGACTGGACGGCGGGAAGTGACTTC
CASSDWTAGSDF
>TRBV2|TRBJ1-3|15|NA|NA
TGTGCCAGCAGGTGGGGGATAGGCGCTGGAAACACCATATATTTT
CASRWGIGAGNTIYF
>TRBV20-1|TRBJ1-1|11|NA|NA
TGCAGTGCTAGGAAGGGGTCTGAAGCTTTCTTT
CSARKGSEAFF
>TRBV6-1|TRBJ1-5|15|NA|NA
TGTGCCAGCAGTGAACGGAGAAATAGCAATCAGCCCCAGCATTTT
CASSERRNSNQPQHF
>TRBV13|TRBJ1-6|12|TRBD1|NA
TGTGCCAGCAGCTTGGACAGGGGCACCCTCCACTTT
CASSLDRGTLHF
>TRBV18|TRBJ1-4|15|NA|NA
TGTGCCAGCTCCCTTGGACAAGCAACTAATGAAAAACTGTTTTTT
CASSLGQATNEKLFF
>TRBV6-7|TRBJ2-3|15|NA|NA
TGTGCCAGGGCCCTGGGGGAGGAAGGCACAGATACGCAGTATTTT
CARALGEEGTDTQYF
>TRBV4-2|TRBJ2-7|13|NA|NA
TGTGCCAGCAGCCAAGACCGGACCTACGAGCAGTACTTC
CASSQDRTYEQYF
>TRBV4-1|TRBJ1-1|11|NA|few
TGCGCCAGCAGCCAAGATCAATCAGCTTTCTTT
CASSQDQSAFF
>TRBV7-2|TRBJ1-2|16|TRBD1|NA
TGTGCCAGCAGCTCGACCGGGACAGGGGGCACCTATGGCTACACCTTC
CASSSTGTGGTYGYTF
>TRBV7-2|TRBJ2-2|15|NA|NA
TGTGCCAGCAGCCGAACCACCGGAGAAACCGGGGAGCTGTTTTTT
CASSRTTGETGELFF
>TRBV5-1|TRBJ2-1|12|TRBD1|NA
TGCGCCAGCAGCAGACAGGGTAATGAGCAGTTCTTC
CASSRQGNEQFF
>TRBV9|TRBJ1-1|13|NA|once
TGTGCCAGCAGCGTAACAGCGAACACTGAAGCTTTCTTT
CASSVTANTEAFF
>TRBV5-1|TRBJ1-2|13|NA|NA
TGCGCCAGCAGCCTGGGACTCAACTATGGCTACACCTTC
CASSLGLNYGYTF
>TRBV10-1|TRBJ2-5|14|NA|NA
TGCGCCAGCAGACCCCCGGGGATTGGGAAGACCCAGTACTTC
CASRPPGIGKTQYF
>TRBV5-4|TRBJ1-2|14|NA|NA
TGTGCCAGCAGCCCCAGGACCGAGAACTATGGCTACACCTTC
CASSPRTENYGYTF
>TRBV7-2|TRBJ1-1|14|NA|once
TGTGCCAGCAGCCCCAGGACGGGATACACTGAAGCTTTCTTT
CASSPRTGYTEAFF